Below, 20 T cell receptor beta chains from the same sample are listed, as sequenced in a study of memory CD4+ T cells and cytomegalovirus serostatus. Clones were sequenced by immunoSEQ multiplex PCR, and TCRdb holds only the in-frame ones, with some missing. This table holds tens of thousands of clones, over 60% found once. Single viable CD3+CD4+CD8-CD45RO+ cells were sorted as the memory CD4+ T cells. Input material: memory CD4+ T cells from blood. The receptors were sampled from an adult in good health and CMV-seronegative.

This clone showed up just once. The chain employs TRBV30 and TRBJ2-7, with D possibly being TRBD2 (6 bases). V gave up 3 bases and J gave up 6 bases, with 12 bases separating them. Germline CDR1 GTSNPN, CDR2 SVGIG (reference sequence). The CDR3 runs to 12 residues. The CDR3 here is CAWRNGRGEQYF. The DNA of the CDR3 is TGTGCCTGGAGGAACGGGCGGGGCGAGCAGTACTTC. Using reference TRBV30 and TRBJ2-7 for the parts outside the CDR3, the full variable domain is SQTIHQWPATLVQPVGSPLSLECTVEGTSNPNLYWYRQAAGRGLQLLFYSVGIGQISSEVPQNLSASRPQDRQFILSSKKLLLSDSGFYLCAWRNGRGEQYFGPGTRLTVT.

The chain carries TRBV6-1 and TRBJ1-1, with TRBD1 matching 7 bases. The germline V gene has CDR1 MNHNS and CDR2 SASEGT. V lost 6 bases, J lost 3 bases, and 7 bases stayed unmatched. The CDR3 length is 14 residues. The CDR3 DNA follows: TGTGCCAGCAGCTTCGACAGGGCGGACACTGAAGCTTTCTTT. It translates to CASSFDRADTEAFF.

The chain uses TRBV2 and TRBJ1-2, with 12 bases matching TRBD1. V lost 8 bases, J lost 4 bases, and 8 bases stayed unmatched. Germline V lookup: CDR1 SNHLY, CDR2 FYNNEI. This CDR3 is 15 amino acids long. This chain's CDR3 is CASRDRGRGGYGYTF. DNA for the CDR3: TGTGCCAGCCGGGACAGGGGGCGCGGAGGCTATGGCTACACCTTC.

The V gene is TRBV11-2, the J gene TRBJ1-2; perhaps TRBD1 as D (6 bases). CDR1 and CDR2 (germline): SGHAT, FQNNGV. The V end lost 3 bases, the J end lost 7 bases, and 15 bases lay between the germline ends. The CDR3 runs to 14 residues. CDR3 nucleotide sequence: TGTGCCAGCAGCTTGGCTGGACAGACGGCTGGCTACACCTTC. Translation gives CASSLAGQTAGYTF.

V is TRBV4-1 and J is TRBJ1-6; D not resolved. There are 17 residues in the CDR3. The V end lost 6 bases, the J end lost 0 bases, and 15 bases lay between the germline ends. Per germline, CDR1 MGHRA and CDR2 YSYEKL. The CDR3 DNA sequence: TGCGCCAGCAGGGAGTCCGGGAAGAGCTCCTATAATTCACCCCTCCACTTT. Amino acid sequence: CASRESGKSSYNSPLHF.

The chain joins TRBV30 to TRBJ2-3, with TRBD1 matching 8 bases. The CDR3 is 13 amino acids. Germline V gives CDR1 GTSNPN, CDR2 SVGIG (reference sequence). V was clipped by 7 bases and J by 3 bases; unmatched bases: 6. The CDR3 DNA reads as TGTGCCTCCTCTCGACAGGGGACAGATACGCAGTATTTT. It is translated as CASSRQGTDTQYF.

This clone has a handful of counts. The chain employs TRBV6-1 and TRBJ2-5, with D possibly matching TRBD2 (6 bases). Germline assignment: CDR1 MNHNS and CDR2 SASEGT. Trimming cost V 6 bases and J 4 bases, with 18 bases left between them. The CDR3 is made up of 15 amino acids. The CDR3 DNA reads TGTGCCAGCAGCCCGCGGGACGGGGCGGGAGAGACCCAGTACTTC. Protein product: CASSPRDGAGETQYF.

V gene TRBV7-8 combines with J gene TRBJ2-1; TRBD1 is a possible D gene (5 bases). Trimming took 1 base from V and 2 from J, leaving 15 bases between them. The CDR3 totals 17 residues. The germline CDR1 and CDR2 sequences are SGHVS and FQNEAQ. CDR3: CASSLGRTGRAYNEQFF. The CDR3 bases are TGTGCCAGCAGCTTAGGTCGAACAGGAAGAGCCTACAATGAGCAGTTCTTC.

The sample holds one count of this clone. The chain is built from TRBV6-5 and TRBJ2-2, with D possibly being TRBD2 (7 bases). Germline lookup yields CDR1 MNHEY and CDR2 SVGAGI. Between the trimmed V and J ends, which lost 6 bases and 7 bases, there was a span of 15 bases. The length of the CDR3 is 14 residues. The CDR3 sequence is CASRKGGAGGELFF. The CDR3 DNA follows: TGTGCCAGCAGAAAAGGGGGGGCAGGCGGGGAGCTGTTTTTT.

This clone was detected only a few times. The chain links TRBV6-1 to TRBJ1-2, with a possible D match to TRBD1 (5 bases). The length of the CDR3 is 15 residues. V gave up 7 bases and J gave up 0 bases, with 15 bases separating them. From germline, CDR1 is MNHNS and CDR2 SASEGT. CDR3 in DNA: TGTGCCAGCACTCCCATGGGGGGAGCTAACTATGGCTACACCTTC. This encodes CASTPMGGANYGYTF.

The chain employs TRBV10-1 and TRBJ2-2; no reliable D call. The length of the CDR3 is 15 residues. Germline-derived CDR1 and CDR2 are WNHNN and SYGVQD (reference sequence). Trimming shortened V by 0 bases and J by 2 bases, and 7 bases separated the two germline ends. The CDR3 nucleotides read TGCGCCAGCAGTGAGTCGGCGACCAACACCGGGGAGCTGTTTTTT. Its translation: CASSESATNTGELFF.

This chain links TRBV19 with TRBJ2-3, with D possibly being TRBD1 (6 bases). The CDR3 is 16 amino acids. Germline CDR1 and CDR2: LNHDA and SQIVND (reference sequence). Trimming removed 2 bases at V and 2 bases at J, with 14 bases between. The CDR3 DNA reads as TGTGCCAGTAGTATATCTCAGGGGTTCAACACAGATACGCAGTATTTT. Translating gives CASSISQGFNTDTQYF.

The chain links TRBV19 to TRBJ2-1; 7 positions match TRBD1. J was trimmed by 1 base and V by 2 bases; bases with no gene match: 2. Germline values: CDR1 LNHDA, CDR2 SQIVND (reference sequence). The CDR3 sequence is 15 residues long. The CDR3: CASSISRGSYNEQFF. DNA of the CDR3: TGTGCCAGTAGTATATCCAGGGGGTCCTACAATGAGCAGTTCTTC.

This chain connects TRBV7-8 to TRBJ2-7; maybe TRBD2 (6 bases). The CDR3 extends over 14 amino acids. Germline V CDR1 and CDR2: SGHVS, FQNEAQ. Trimming took off 5 bases at V and 6 bases at J, with 17 bases between the two ends. The CDR3, as DNA: TGTGCCAGCAGCGCCGCGGGACCCTTGAGCGAGCAGTACTTC. This gives the protein CASSAAGPLSEQYF.

The J gene is TRBJ1-6, the V gene TRBV9; possibly TRBD1 for D (5 bases). Trimming shortened V by 0 bases and J by 10 bases, and 11 bases separated the two germline ends. Germline values: CDR1 SGDLS, CDR2 YYNGEE. The CDR3 covers 14 residues. DNA of the CDR3: TGTGCCAGCAGCGTAGTAGCAGGGCGCTCACCCCTCCACTTT. As protein: CASSVVAGRSPLHF.

The rearrangement uses TRBV2 and TRBJ1-3; 8 bases align to TRBD1. CDR1 and CDR2 (germline): SNHLY, FYNNEI. This CDR3 is built from 15 residues. The ends lost 6 bases at V and 0 bases at J; junction bases unmatched: 4. CDR3 nucleotides: TGTGCCAGCAGAACGGACAGGGTCTCTGGAAACACCATATATTTT. It yields the protein CASRTDRVSGNTIYF.

The count of this clone is one. Compared with germline, one end of the junction differs, possibly owing to a read error. The J gene is TRBJ2-5, the V gene TRBV7-2; 8 bases agree with TRBD2. The CDR3 consists of 17 residues. Per germline, CDR1 SGHTA and CDR2 FQGNSA. The CDR3: CASGLALTRGGGETQYF. CDR3 in DNA: TGTGCCAGCGGCTTAGCGCTGACACGGGGGGGTGGAGAGACCCAGTACTTC.

This clone appeared a single time. The chain joins TRBV4-2 to TRBJ2-3; the match to TRBD2 covers 7 bases. The length of the CDR3 is 15 residues. Germline V lookup: CDR1 LGHNA, CDR2 YNFKEQ. The junction had 3 bases not matched to a gene; V was cut back by 1 base and J by 2 bases. The CDR3 here is CASSQAGGNTDTQYF. Here the CDR3 DNA reads TGTGCCAGCAGCCAAGCGGGGGGAAACACAGATACGCAGTATTTT.

The rearrangement uses TRBV2 and TRBJ2-1, with D perhaps matching TRBD2 (5 bases). V was shortened by 5 bases and J by 9 bases, with 11 bases between the two germline ends. The CDR3 is 12 residues long. Germline V gene lookup returns CDR1 SNHLY and CDR2 FYNNEI. CDR3 in DNA: TGTGCCAGCAGTCGGACGACTACTGAGCAGTTCTTC. This gives the protein CASSRTTTEQFF. The full variable domain, rest sourced from reference TRBV2 and TRBJ2-1, is EPEVTQTPSHQVTQMGQEVILRCVPISNHLYFYWYRQILGQKVEFLVSFYNNEISEKSEIFDDQFSVERPDGSNFTLKIRSTKLEDSAMYFCASSRTTTEQFFGPGTRLTVL.

The chain carries TRBV2 and TRBJ2-5; the D is unclear. The germline V gene has CDR1 SNHLY and CDR2 FYNNEI. This CDR3 contains 10 residues. With 4 bases removed from V and 10 bases from J, the gap between germline ends came to 7 bases. CDR3 in DNA: TGTGCCAGCAGTGTCTTCTACCAGTACTTC. It translates to CASSVFYQYF.